This T cell receptor beta chain came from a study of cytomegalovirus exposure and HLA in healthy donors. Notes on the study in general: In a later analysis, donors in an Asian-associated ancestry cluster reportedly had fewer N-insertions in productive TCRs than the cohort mean.

The study sampled nominally healthy donors, though unrecorded immune exposures were likely. Points on this clone: Its antigen remains unidentified.

The CDR3 is made up of 13 amino acids. Germline CDR1 reads GTSNPN; CDR2 reads SVGIG (reference sequence). V was cut by 1 base and J by 5 bases, with 11 bases left in between. Vbeta (60) and Jbeta (13) primers were used in the PCR. Sequencing used immunoSEQ multiplex PCR; TCRdb keeps in-frame clones, though not all of them. The repertoire consists of around 100,000 clones, with 81% occurring once and the leading ten covering roughly 4%. Sequenced: PBMCs. The rearrangement links TRBV30 to TRBJ2-5, with D maybe TRBD1 (6 bases). The clonotype comes from a woman in her seventies in good health and CMV-seropositive. CDR3 sequence reads: CAWSGGQPETQYF. In DNA, the CDR3 is TGTGCCTGGAGTGGTGGACAGCCGGAGACCCAGTACTTC.